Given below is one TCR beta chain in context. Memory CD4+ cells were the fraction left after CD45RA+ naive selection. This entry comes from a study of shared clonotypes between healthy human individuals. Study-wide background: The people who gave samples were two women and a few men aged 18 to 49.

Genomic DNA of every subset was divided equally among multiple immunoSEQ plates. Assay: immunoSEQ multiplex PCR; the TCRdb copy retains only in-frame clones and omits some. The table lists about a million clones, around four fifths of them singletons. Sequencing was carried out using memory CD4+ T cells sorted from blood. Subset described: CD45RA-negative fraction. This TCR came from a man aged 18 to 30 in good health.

The CDR3: CASSSVLGTEAFF. Written as DNA, the CDR3 is TGCGCCAGCAGCTCTGTGTTGGGCACTGAAGCTTTCTTT. The chain employs TRBV5-1 and TRBJ1-1; the D is unclear. The germline V gene encodes CDR1 SGHRS and CDR2 YFSETQ. The V end lost 3 bases, the J end lost 4 bases, and 10 bases lay between the germline ends. The CDR3 consists of 13 residues.